The 20 T cell receptor beta chains below all came from one sample that was sequenced in a study of blood T cell repertoires in COVID-19. The table came from immunoSEQ multiplex PCR; TCRdb's copy has only in-frame clones and leaves some out. The data show around 310,000 clones, about 90% seen once. Material for sequencing was PBMCs or T cells enriched from blood (not recorded which). All receptors derive from a woman aged 25 to 39 who had recovered from COVID-19.

The rearrangement links TRBV21-1 to TRBJ2-7; the listed D gene, TRBD1, was not tested against the DNA. TRBV21-1 is termed a pseudogene. The CDR3 is 17 amino acids. The CDR3 loop reads CASSALVRDRQSYEQYF. The CDR3 nucleotides read TGTGCCAGCAGCGCCCTGGTCCGGGACAGACAATCCTACGAGCAGTACTTC.

This clone occurred a few times. The chain combines TRBV11-1 with TRBJ1-4; D is unclear. The CDR3 loop spans 15 amino acids. The V end lost 2 bases, the J end lost 4 bases, and 11 bases lay between the germline ends. CDR1 and CDR2 from the germline V gene are SGHAT and FQDESV (reference sequence). CDR3 nucleotides: TGTGCCAGCAGCTTATACGGGAGGAATAATGAAAAACTGTTTTTT. Protein product: CASSLYGRNNEKLFF.

This clone was observed a single time. This chain uses TRBV7-2 with TRBJ2-3; D might be TRBD2 (6 bases). The germline V gene has CDR1 SGHTA and CDR2 FQGNSA. There are 16 residues in the CDR3. The V end was cut by 5 bases, the J end by 6 bases, with 21 bases between. In DNA form, the CDR3 reads TGTGCCAGCAGCAAATCCTCCGGGACGGAGGGGGATACGCAGTATTTT. Its translation: CASSKSSGTEGDTQYF.

V is TRBV19 and J is TRBJ2-1, with a tentative D call TRBD1 (5 bases). Deletions cut 9 bases from V and 6 bases from J, with 21 bases between. The CDR3 runs to 15 residues. From germline, CDR1 is LNHDA and CDR2 SQIVND (reference sequence). The CDR3, as DNA: TGTGCCAGCAAGCCGACAGACCTAGGGGCCAATGAGCAGTTCTTC. As protein: CASKPTDLGANEQFF.

V gene TRBV15 combines with J gene TRBJ2-5; D remains unclear. The CDR3 extends over 14 amino acids. Per the germline V gene, CDR1 is LNHNV and CDR2 is YYDKDF (reference sequence). The V end lost 2 bases, the J end lost 5 bases, and 12 bases lay between the germline ends. CDR3 nucleotides: TGTGCCACCAGCAGACTAGGTCGCTTCGAGACCCAGTACTTC. Protein sequence: CATSRLGRFETQYF.

The chain couples TRBV14 to TRBJ1-3, with 9 bases fitting TRBD1. Germline CDR1 reads SGHDN; CDR2 reads FVKESK. The trim removed 2 bases at V and 0 bases at J, leaving 23 bases unmatched. This CDR3 has 23 residues. CDR3 sequence (DNA): TGTGCCAGCAGCCAAAGGAAAGGACAGGGGACTTCTTTATTTTTCATCTCTGGAAACACCATATATTTT. This sequence encodes CASSQRKGQGTSLFFISGNTIYF.

This sequence joins TRBV3-1 (or the pseudogene TRBV3-2) and TRBJ2-1; possibly TRBD2 for D (5 bases). This CDR3 has 14 amino acids. CDR1 and CDR2 from the germline V gene are LGHDT and YNNKEL (reference sequence). Between the trimmed V and J ends, which lost 2 bases and 10 bases, there was a span of 15 bases. The CDR3 nucleotides read TGTGCCAGCAGCCAAAGGCTAGCCCGAGCGGAGCAGTTCTTC. Encoded protein: CASSQRLARAEQFF.

The J gene is TRBJ2-7, the V gene TRBV6-5; possible D gene TRBD2, 5 bases. CDR3 length: 15 residues. From germline, CDR1 is MNHEY and CDR2 SVGAGI. Deletions cut 0 bases from V and 2 bases from J, with 11 bases between. The CDR3 nucleotides read TGTGCCAGCAGTTACTCCGGGAACTTGGCCTACGAGCAGTACTTC. It codes for CASSYSGNLAYEQYF.

The V and J genes are TRBV2 and TRBJ1-1; 8 bases align to TRBD1. The germline CDR1 and CDR2 sequences are SNHLY and FYNNEI. This CDR3 region has 16 residues. Germline trimming cut 6 bases from V and 4 bases from J; bases unmatched to any gene: 13. The CDR3 region has the DNA TGTGCCAGCAGGATCTCAGGGGGCGCGTTCCGCACTGAAGCTTTCTTT. This gives the protein CASRISGGAFRTEAFF. Full variable domain (rest looked up from reference TRBV2 and TRBJ1-1): EPEVTQTPSHQVTQMGQEVILRCVPISNHLYFYWYRQILGQKVEFLVSFYNNEISEKSEIFDDQFSVERPDGSNFTLKIRSTKLEDSAMYFCASRISGGAFRTEAFFGQGTRLTVV.

This clone has only a few counts. DNA for the CDR3: TGTGCCAGCAGCCCCTCTCGCCGGGACAGGGGCCGGTACGAGCAGTACTTC. It encodes CASSPSRRDRGRYEQYF. The gene calls are TRBV7-9 and TRBJ2-7, with 10 bases aligning to TRBD1. Trimming at V came to 5 bases and at J to 4 bases, leaving 14 bases not matched to a gene. The CDR3 has 17 residues. Germline V gives CDR1 SEHNR, CDR2 FQNEAQ (reference sequence).

The rearrangement joins TRBV14 to TRBJ2-2, with D possibly TRBD1 on 6 matching bases. The CDR3 has 18 residues. V was trimmed by 0 bases and J by 2 bases, leaving 16 bases between them. Germline V gives CDR1 SGHDN, CDR2 FVKESK. The CDR3 coding sequence is TGTGCCAGCAGCCAAGAGAATGTTAGGACAGATAACACCGGGGAGCTGTTTTTT. Protein sequence: CASSQENVRTDNTGELFF.

In its sample, this clone was seen a few times. CDR3 coding DNA: TGTGCCAGCAGCTTCTTCTCCGAGACCCAGTACTTC. This encodes CASSFFSETQYF. J is TRBJ2-5 and V is TRBV7-9; D not resolved. The V gene lost 3 bases and the J gene lost 5 bases, with 7 bases spanning the gap. The CDR3 sequence is 12 residues long. Per germline, CDR1 SEHNR and CDR2 FQNEAQ (reference sequence).

J is TRBJ2-1 and V is TRBV18; possible D gene TRBD1, 5 bases. V was clipped by 2 bases and J by 4 bases, with 9 bases between them. The CDR3 totals 14 residues. The germline CDR1 and CDR2 sequences are KGHSH and LQKENI. The DNA for the CDR3 is TGTGCCAGCTCACCATCCAGGGAATACAATGAGCAGTTCTTC. The encoded protein is CASSPSREYNEQFF.

This rearrangement joins TRBV7-2 to TRBJ1-5; maybe TRBD1 (6 bases). This CDR3 comprises 15 residues. The V gene lost 5 bases and the J gene lost 0 bases, with 11 bases spanning the gap. The germline V gene has CDR1 SGHTA and CDR2 FQGNSA. CDR3 bases: TGTGCCAGCAGCAGCGGGACATCTAGCAATCAGCCCCAGCATTTT. Residues: CASSSGTSSNQPQHF.

This clone was seen a few times. V usage is TRBV15 and J usage is TRBJ1-2; tentatively, D is TRBD1 (5 bases). The CDR3 covers 14 residues. V shed 1 base and J shed 6 bases, with 12 bases lying between them. The germline CDR1 and CDR2 sequences are LNHNV and YYDKDF (reference sequence). CDR3 in DNA: TGTGCCACCAGCAGAGTAACAGGAGACAATGGCTACACCTTC. Translation gives CATSRVTGDNGYTF. Looking up the rest from reference TRBV15 and TRBJ1-2 gives the full variable domain: DAMVIQNPRYQVTQFGKPVTLSCSQTLNHNVMYWYQQKSSQAPKLLFHYYDKDFNNEADTPDNFQSRRPNTSFCFLDIRSPGLGDTAMYLCATSRVTGDNGYTFGSGTRLTVV.

Notes on this clone: One junction end disagrees with the germline gene, perhaps due to a read error. This specimen includes other DNA sequences encoding the same CDR3. This chain uses TRBV20-1 with TRBJ2-1; D unresolved. Germline V gene sequence: CDR1 DFQATT, CDR2 SNEGSKA (reference sequence). This CDR3 region has 17 residues. The CDR3 DNA reads TGTAGTGCTAGTGCGGAGCTAGTCCCGGTCTCCTACAATGAGCAGTTCTTC. This codes for CSASAELVPVSYNEQFF.

The chain recombines TRBV10-3 with TRBJ1-3; D is perhaps TRBD1 (5 bases). CDR1 ENHRY and CDR2 SYGVKD come from the germline V gene. This CDR3 contains 12 residues. Trimming stripped 10 bases from V and 4 bases from J, with 11 bases between. The CDR3 coding sequence is TGTGCCACCTTCACAGGAGGAAACACCATATATTTT. It yields the protein CATFTGGNTIYF.

The chain recombines TRBV6-1 with TRBJ1-2; tentatively, D is TRBD1 (6 bases). The CDR3 consists of 14 residues. The ends were cut back, 3 bases at V and 2 bases at J, with 10 bases in the middle. The germline gives CDR1 MNHNS, CDR2 SASEGT. CDR3 nucleotides: TGTGCCAGCAGTGAGTACAGGGAGAACTATGGCTACACCTTC. It yields the protein CASSEYRENYGYTF.

The chain recombines TRBV3-1 (or the pseudogene TRBV3-2) with TRBJ1-4; perhaps TRBD1 as D (6 bases). CDR1 is LGHDT and CDR2 is YNNKEL in the germline V gene (reference sequence). V was trimmed by 4 bases and J by 8 bases, leaving 14 bases between them. The CDR3 extends over 14 amino acids. In DNA, the CDR3 is TGTGCCAGCAGCCGGGACATACTTGGAGAAAAACTGTTTTTT. It translates to CASSRDILGEKLFF.

The rearrangement links TRBV7-2 to TRBJ1-6; the D gene is possibly TRBD1 (6 bases). Looked up from germline, CDR1 is SGHTA and CDR2 is FQGNSA. This CDR3 is 16 amino acids long. V was clipped by 2 bases and J by 8 bases, with 16 bases between them. CDR3 coding DNA: TGTGCCAGCAGCTTACGTGAACAGGGATCGGATTCACCCCTCCACTTT. It is translated as CASSLREQGSDSPLHF.